Described below is a single T cell receptor beta chain sequence and its context. The specificity of this receptor is unknown. One base away there is no much larger clone; base qualities are not given. One collaborating source in Seattle enrolled patients while the patients were actively infected and followed the patients over time throughout the course of disease. The collaborating institutions used their own protocols to collect whole blood in K2EDTA tubes. For TCRbeta analysis, collaborators shipped samples in one of three forms: frozen whole blood, isolated PBMCs, or DNA extracted from either of those sample types. This specimen comes from a study of blood T cell repertoires in COVID-19 (TCRdb year 2020). For context, the study as a whole: The collaborator samples originated in the United States, Italy and Spain and spanned the acute and convalescent phases of COVID-19. The material from the prospective study consisted of cDNA or gDNA derived from T cells, B-cell-depleted T cells, or PBMCs. Subjects who had been exposed to COVID-19, were actively infected with it, or had recovered from it provided the deeply sampled blood TCRbeta repertoires that made up the dataset. The repertoires were made available in a free public database intended to serve as a resource for research on the immune response to SARS-CoV-2. The samples were drawn from two sources: the first 160 participants of the ongoing ImmuneRACE study, and 950 to 1,500 subjects contributed by 6 global collaborators. The sample metadata nearly always contained a de-identified subject ID, COVID-19 status, age in years and sex. Where available, HLA class I and class II types were obtained from metadata supplied by the sample provider rather than from assay-based typing. Overall study results and their limits: The quantity of clinical and demographic metadata differed by source and by participant and was supplied without curation.

TCRbeta CDR3 regions were amplified from genomic DNA using the immunoSEQ Assay, a bias-controlled multiplex PCR. On the authors' methods: The number of nucleated cells in each sample was estimated from the amplification of reference gene primers within the assay. To quantify the absolute abundance of each unique TCRbeta CDR3 rearrangement, sequence reads were collapsed and filtered. For each sample, productive Simpson clonality was calculated as the square root of Simpson's diversity index across productive rearrangements. TCRdb took this table from immuneACCESS and kept in-frame rearrangements with V and J called. Such tables lack part of the clones; where checked against another copy, unresolved V genes explain under half of the gap, and the rest is unexplained. The DNA was the basis for D and trimming; V, J and clone size are from that table. The sample table records about 210,000 clones; roughly 85% of these occur just once. The ten largest make up approximately 5% of the sample.

The sequencing sample was made of peripheral blood. This clonotype was sampled from a man aged 50-60 years with COVID-19, enrolled during active disease.

The nucleotides read TGCAGCCTCTGGACAGGGGTGGGATCCTACAATGAGCAGTTCTTC. The translation is CSLWTGVGSYNEQFF. This sequence uses TRBV29-1 and TRBJ2-1; TRBD1 aligns with 9 central bases. The cysteine opens and the phenylalanine closes a CDR3 of 15 amino acids. Left in the record is the CDR3 DNA by itself, 45 bases read in frame from the first base. Reading the germline V gene gives CDR1 SQVTM and CDR2 ANQGSEA. Here V drops 8 bases and J drops 1 base, and the junction holds 9 bases not matched to any gene.